This entry concerns a single TCR beta chain. Which antigen it targets is not known. No base-level quality is on record; no much larger clone is a single base apart. The sample comes from a study of CD8+ T cells in alopecia areata (dated by TCRdb to 2016 to 2019). As for the study more broadly: Treated patients were enrolled in an open-label pilot trial of oral tofacitinib, 5 to 10 mg twice daily, for moderate-to-severe alopecia areata. Tofacitinib was administered for 6 to 18 months, and 6 months of follow-up off drug were then conducted to assess delayed response and recurrence. The SALT score, which quantifies the percentage of affected scalp surface area, was used to measure disease severity in treated patients. To study T cell clonal expansion in alopecia areata, the researchers applied high-throughput TCRbeta sequencing to both the C3H/HeJ mouse model and human patients. In humans, TCRbeta sequencing was performed on scalp tissue and on sorted CD4+ and CD8+ peripheral blood T cells from healthy controls and from patients with patchy or totalis/universalis alopecia areata. Biopsies were taken from tofacitinib-treated patients at baseline and again at 4 and 24 weeks into treatment, and several of those patients also had a later scalp biopsy. Scalp clonality was compared among normal scalp (n=4), patchy alopecia areata scalp (n=8), and alopecia totalis/universalis scalp (n=8). RNA was obtained with the PAXgene miRNA kit for fixed scalp, the miRNeasy kit for PBMCs, and the RNeasy kit for mouse skin. Amplification of TCRbeta CDR3 regions was done by immunoSEQ multiplex PCR using 35 Vbeta forward primers and 13 Jbeta reverse primers. Results the study describes overall, beyond this receptor: The treated cohort was small, with a single nonresponder, so links between baseline CD8+ expansion and response need larger studies. Tofacitinib significantly decreased scalp clonality and the number of expanded CD8+ clones among the top 100 scalp clones. Resident alphabeta T cells in normal human skin are also sequenced, complicating scalp TCR repertoire analysis, unlike mouse skin dominated by gammadelta T cells. Compared with mice, TCR sequences shared between patients were less clear, possibly partly because of HLA diversity across the patient population. Many expanded lesional clones persisted in scalp and blood during tofacitinib treatment, which may partly explain relapse after stopping treatment. Higher clonality and more expanded CD8+ clones were observed in lesional scalp than in normal scalp, particularly in alopecia totalis/universalis, a finding suggestive of antigenic drive.

Libraries were built with the immunoSEQ multiplex PCR assay. To provide template for TCR sequencing, every sample had RNA extracted and reverse transcribed into cDNA. SuperScript III was used for first-strand cDNA synthesis, primed with a 2:1 mix of oligo-dT and random hexamers. A synthetic immune receptor repertoire was used to gauge amplification bias, and whatever bias remained was removed computationally. The source study handled its data this way. Raw reads were preprocessed to remove errors, and CDR3 was defined by IMGT conventions from the conserved cysteine to phenylalanine. Clonality was calculated as 1 minus Shannon entropy normalized by log2 of the number of productive unique TCRs. Whether scalp clones were CD4 or CD8 was inferred by matching scalp TCRbeta sequences against CD4 and CD8 repertoires sorted from blood. The source is immuneACCESS, and TCRdb retained only in-frame sequences with V and J called. Part of the clones is not carried over; for the studies checked, unresolved V genes explain less than half of this, and the remainder is unexplained. That table furnishes V, J and clone size, whereas the DNA furnished D and trimming. In this sample the table shows about 210,000 clones, approximately 70% of which occur a single time. The ten largest clones add up to 0.95% to 1.5% of the sample.

A distance of 10 bases separates the germline ends of V and J, which lose 7 bases and 0 bases respectively. The germline V gene yields SQVTM for CDR1 and ANQGSEA for CDR2. The CDR3 measures 12 amino acids from cysteine to phenylalanine. Only the CDR3 part of the read is kept: 36 bases, read in frame from the first base. The label giving this sample's treatment or condition can be read as: oral pan-JAK inhibitor, 5-10 mg twice daily. From alopecia areata patients, peripheral blood was collected along with lesional scalp punch biopsies. PBMCs were separated by density centrifugation and stained for CD3, CD4 and CD8, after which CD4+ and CD8+ T cells were sorted on a FACSAria.

The receptor chain draws on TRBV29-1 and TRBJ2-7; the D gene remains uncertain. Sequences were derived from CD4+ T cells sorted from blood, sampled around week 44, from a patient treated with tofacitinib. This TCR came from a human donor with alopecia areata. The bases are TGCAGCGCTGGGCCTGCCTCCTACGAGCAGTACTTC. It encodes CSAGPASYEQYF.